The 13 T cell receptor beta chains listed next were all sequenced from one sample in a study of blood T cells in healthy people across ages. Sample-barcoded 5' priming and a J-beta primer mix drove a second PCR of roughly 6 to 12 cycles. A single record per CDR3 protein comes from TCRdb applying MiXCR to the 5' RACE reads. This sample has hundreds of thousands of distinct CDR3 sequences, with approximately 50% found just once. The specimen was blood. The receptors here all came from a woman in her sixties in good health.

This clonotype was picked up a small number of times. The CDR3 reads CSARDFASGKFNEQFF. The CDR3 region has the DNA TGCAGTGCTAGAGATTTTGCCAGCGGGAAGTTCAATGAGCAGTTCTTC. The J gene is TRBJ2-1, the V gene TRBV20-1, with 7 positions matching TRBD2. V shed 0 bases, J shed 6 bases, and the junction held 11 bases outside the gene matches. Germline V gene lookup returns CDR1 DFQATT and CDR2 SNEGSKA (reference sequence). The CDR3 has 16 amino acids.

The chain joins TRBV7-8 to TRBJ2-7; 10 bases match TRBD2. Germline V CDR1 and CDR2: SGHVS, FQNEAQ. The CDR3 is 16 residues long. J gave up 3 bases and V 0 bases, and 5 bases lay outside the gene matches. The DNA of the CDR3 is TGTGCCAGCAGCTTAGCGGGTGCTAGCGGGAGCTACGAGCAGTACTTC. Translation: CASSLAGASGSYEQYF.

The rearrangement uses TRBV27 and TRBJ2-7; 9 positions agree with TRBD1. The J segment lost 4 bases and the V segment lost 5 bases, leaving 6 bases of the junction unmatched. CDR3 length equals 14 residues. Germline lookup yields CDR1 MNHEY and CDR2 SMNVEV (reference sequence). This CDR3 reads CASSRWTGEYEQYF. The CDR3 coding sequence is TGTGCCAGCAGTCGATGGACAGGGGAGTACGAGCAGTACTTC.

The gene calls are TRBV20-1 and TRBJ2-7; 7 bases are a match to TRBD2. The germline gives CDR1 DFQATT, CDR2 SNEGSKA (reference sequence). The length of the CDR3 is 14 residues. V lost 1 base, J lost 3 bases, and 6 bases stayed unmatched. CDR3: CSARVSSGNYEQYF. CDR3 nucleotides: TGCAGTGCTAGAGTTTCTAGCGGAAACTACGAGCAGTACTTC.

The chain couples TRBV7-8 to TRBJ2-3, with D perhaps given as TRBD1 or TRBD2 (6 bases each). Per the germline V gene, CDR1 is SGHVS and CDR2 is FQNEAQ. The ends were cut back, 2 bases at V and 2 bases at J, with 20 bases in the middle. The CDR3 has 18 residues. In DNA, the CDR3 is TGTGCCAGCAGCTTAAGGGGCGCTAGGGGGGAGGCCACAGATACGCAGTATTTT. Amino acid sequence: CASSLRGARGEATDTQYF.

This clonotype is a singleton in its sample. The V and J genes are TRBV4-1 and TRBJ2-1; D is uncertain. The CDR3 extends over 16 amino acids. Germline assignment: CDR1 MGHRA and CDR2 YSYEKL. Trimming took off 0 bases at V and 5 bases at J, with 14 bases between the two ends. The CDR3, as DNA: TGCGCCAGCAGCCAAGATCTCGGACGACGGAACAATGAGCAGTTCTTC. It codes for CASSQDLGRRNNEQFF.

The chain combines TRBV5-1 with TRBJ2-5; D tentatively fits TRBD1 or TRBD2 (5 bases each). V was clipped by 4 bases and J by 9 bases, with 13 bases between them. The CDR3 sequence is 12 residues long. Germline CDR1 is SGHRS and CDR2 is YFSETQ. The CDR3 DNA follows: TGCGCCAGCAGCGAGGGACCCGCGCCCCAGTACTTC. This translates into CASSEGPAPQYF. Based on the CDR3 plus reference TRBV5-1 and TRBJ2-5, the full variable domain is KAGVTQTPRYLIKTRGQQVTLSCSPISGHRSVSWYQQTPGQGLQFLFEYFSETQRNKGNFPGRFSGRQFSNSRSEMNVSTLELGDSALYLCASSEGPAPQYFGPGTRLLVL.

This clonotype has more than one count but fewer than ten. CDR3 in amino acids: CASSSGTGDRYGYTF. DNA of the CDR3: TGTGCCAGCAGCTCCGGGACAGGGGACCGCTATGGCTACACCTTC. This chain uses TRBV6-5 with TRBJ1-2, with 10 bases matching TRBD1. Germline V gene data show CDR1 as MNHEY and CDR2 as SVGAGI. V trimming: 6 bases; J trimming: 4 bases; junction bases outside the gene matches: 8. The CDR3 is made up of 15 amino acids.

The gene calls are TRBV18 and TRBJ2-7; TRBD1 agrees at 9 bases. V gave up 6 bases and J gave up 4 bases; unmatched junction bases: 10. The CDR3 covers 15 residues. From germline, CDR1 is KGHSH and CDR2 LQKENI. CDR3 protein: CASSLGTGFVYEQYF. CDR3 DNA: TGTGCCAGCTCGCTCGGGACAGGGTTTGTTTACGAGCAGTACTTC.

The J gene is TRBJ1-4, the V gene TRBV7-2; no definite D call. Per the germline V gene, CDR1 is SGHTA and CDR2 is FQGNSA. The CDR3 contains 14 residues. V lost 0 bases, J lost 5 bases, and 7 bases lay in between. The CDR3 coding sequence is TGTGCCAGCAGCTTAGCTAGGGAGAATGAAAAACTGTTTTTT. Amino acids: CASSLARENEKLFF.

This clonotype came up a few times. The chain has TRBV7-3 and TRBJ2-2; D possibly corresponds to TRBD1 (5 bases). CDR1 is SGHTA and CDR2 is FQGTGA in the germline V gene. The CDR3 length is 12 residues. Between the trimmed V and J ends, which lost 7 bases and 7 bases, there was a span of 10 bases. The CDR3 DNA is TGTGCCAGCACAGGGAAAGGCGGGGAGCTGTTTTTT. The encoded protein is CASTGKGGELFF.

J is TRBJ2-3 and V is TRBV5-1; 9 bases are a match to TRBD1. There are 15 residues in the CDR3. The V gene end was trimmed by 4 bases and the J gene end by 6 bases; junction bases not matched to a gene: 9. The germline CDR1 and CDR2 sequences are SGHRS and YFSETQ. CDR3 in DNA: TGCGCCAGCAGCGAAGGACAGGGGCGAGCGGATACGCAGTATTTT. Protein: CASSEGQGRADTQYF.

V and J are TRBV27 and TRBJ2-3, with D perhaps TRBD1 (5 bases). The V and J ends lost 8 bases and 5 bases respectively, with 11 bases between them. In germline, CDR1 is MNHEY, CDR2 SMNVEV (reference sequence). This CDR3 spans 12 amino acids. The CDR3 spells CASETTVDTQYF. The CDR3 DNA follows: TGTGCCAGCGAGACGACAGTAGATACGCAGTATTTT.